The clone carrying this TCR beta chain occurred once. What it binds is not known. TCRdb keeps only in-frame clones here, not all; method: immunoSEQ multiplex PCR. Among tens of thousands of clones listed, about three quarters were seen once. The CDR3 length is 15 residues. The germline CDR1 and CDR2 sequences are SGHRS and YFSETQ. J lost 3 bases, V lost 3 bases, and 3 bases had no gene match. Time point defined: week 5, during vaccination. Each vaccine dose was 300 ug of mutant IDH1 20-mer peptide, with topical imiquimod. The sample is drawn from a study of a mutant IDH1 vaccine in newly diagnosed glioma. Study-level points and caveats: Pseudoprogression apparently lacked any relation to changes in top peripheral T cell clonotypes. Most patients, approximately 93%, showed vaccine-induced immune responses.

The gene calls are TRBV5-1 and TRBJ2-6, with 7 positions matching TRBD1. The sample here was PBMCs, taken from a glioma patient whose treatment included an IDH1 peptide vaccine. The sequence was collected from a woman aged 40 to 50 with glioma. CDR3 sequence: CASSSQGVGANVLTF. CDR3 coding DNA: TGCGCCAGCAGCTCCCAGGGGGTTGGGGCCAACGTCCTGACTTTC.